This T cell receptor beta chain was sequenced for a study of response to subunit inactivated influenza vaccine. Study conclusions and caveats: Few new T cells, the authors suggested, are recruited by each seasonal influenza vaccination.

This clonotype came up a few times. Its matching antigen is unknown. TCRdb fed the RT-PCR reads into MiXCR, producing one record per CDR3 protein. The table records about 800,000 distinct CDR3 sequences, less than 25% of them present only once. Germline assignment: CDR1 MDHEN and CDR2 SYDVKM. CDR3 length equals 14 residues. The V end lost 2 bases, the J end lost 8 bases, and 13 bases lay between the germline ends. This clonotype originated in a man over 45 who received an inactivated influenza vaccine. The chain is built from TRBV28 and TRBJ2-4; D assignment may be TRBD1 or TRBD2 (5 bases each). The sample consisted of PBMCs from blood, taken roughly 5 days after vaccination. CDR3 sequence reads: CASSLDGTFDIQYF. CDR3 DNA: TGTGCCAGCAGTTTAGACGGGACCTTCGACATTCAGTACTTC.